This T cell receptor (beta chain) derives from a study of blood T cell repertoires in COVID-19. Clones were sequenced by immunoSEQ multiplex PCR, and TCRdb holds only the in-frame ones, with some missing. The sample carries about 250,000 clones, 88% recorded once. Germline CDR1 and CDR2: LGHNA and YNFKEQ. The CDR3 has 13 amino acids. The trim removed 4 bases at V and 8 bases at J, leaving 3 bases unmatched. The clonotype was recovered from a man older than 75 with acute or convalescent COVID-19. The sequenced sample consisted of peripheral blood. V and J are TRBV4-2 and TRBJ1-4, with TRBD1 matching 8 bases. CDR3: CASSPRQGEKLFF. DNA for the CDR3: TGTGCCAGCAGCCCAAGACAGGGGGAAAAACTGTTTTTT.